This TCR beta chain was sequenced during a study of cytomegalovirus exposure and HLA in healthy donors (TCRdb year 2017). Concerning the study at large: According to an earlier analysis of several hundred of the donors, about 179 million T cells yielded over 100 million unique TCR beta sequences and around 300 Gb of sequence data. Donor age, sex, ethnicity and CMV serostatus were compiled alongside the repertoire data. Because of strong linkage in the cohort, a handful of DR-DQ haplotypes were treated as single units for association and clustering. To decide whether each TCR beta V gene segment behaved as functional or pseudogenic, an earlier analysis of several hundred of the donors relied on high-throughput TCR beta sequencing. Genome-wide SNP genotypes for about 65% of the roughly 700 donors were used in a later genetic analysis, which treated that subset as a discovery cohort. In a later analysis, previously published TCR beta repertoires from several hundred donors were re-analyzed and high-resolution HLA genotyping was added so that TCR occurrence patterns could be studied. The number of donors typed differed by locus, with 629-630 for A, B, C, DRB1 and DQB1, roughly 520 for DQA1, about 610 for DPA1, and 472 for DPB1. Of the 398 genotyped donors, over 70% fell in the genetic ancestry cluster associated with self-reported Caucasian donors. Approximately 300 gigabases of sequencing data and around 80 million unique TCR sequences made up an early release that covered nearly 650 HLA-typed donors. HLA typing included class I and class II loci at four-digit resolution. Every discovery cohort repertoire had been produced on one sequencing platform. Among 398 genotyped donors of the cohort, an average of approximately 240,000 unique TCR beta nucleotide sequences were sequenced per donor, roughly 18% of them non-productive. The study was designed to test whether signatures of past pathogen exposure could be identified by cataloging public T cell receptors. Besides the first cohort of roughly 700 subjects, a separate validation cohort made up of 120 different subjects was used. The study used immunosequencing to profile the T cell repertoires of 666 subjects and linked those repertoires to cytomegalovirus serostatus. The later analysis used no new phenotypic data to find candidate immune exposures, relying instead on TCR beta sequences and their occurrence across donors. High-throughput TCR immunosequencing, statistical association of individual TCRs with disease status, and machine learning were combined to predict cytomegalovirus infection status. Broad study findings and their caveats: When HLA alleles, especially DR and DQ, strongly co-occurred, attributing TCR associations to individual alleles was difficult. In a later analysis, over 15,000 TCR beta sequences were associated with specific HLA alleles at a false discovery rate of 0.05. In a later analysis, most CMV-associated TCR beta chains were found to appear HLA-restricted, with HLA associations seemingly driven largely by CMV exposure. While some public TCRs were present in many individuals, most TCR sequences turned up only very rarely across donors. For the cohort, immune exposure information was limited to CMV serostatus. In the study, around 150 TCR beta chains were listed as associated with cytomegalovirus. A later analysis found that TCR association rates varied across HLA loci, with DRB1 alleles showing the most associated TCRs and HLA-C alleles the fewest. This cohort had only TCR beta chains sequenced, and the lack of alpha or paired-chain data limited which features could be detected. Because some donors lacked HLA typing at each locus, the association tests relied only on the typed subset. A later genetic analysis reported fewer N-insertions in productive TCRs among donors in an Asian-associated ancestry cluster than the roughly 700-donor mean. In a later genetic analysis, a missense DCLRE1C variant was associated with V-gene and J-gene trimming of TCR beta chains, and the association was replicated in an independent cohort. It was suggested by the authors that the approach could potentially be generalized to other disease states and immunological phenotypes. In vitro tests confirmed that a few of the cytomegalovirus-associated TCR beta chains recognize cytomegalovirus antigens. In both the original and validation cohorts, the classifier was reported to diagnose cytomegalovirus status with high specificity and sensitivity. Approximately 18 rarely observed V segments, including chromosome 9 orphons, were excluded from the earlier analysis of approximately 600 of the donors because counts were too low. In a later analysis, several top co-occurrence clusters were reported to appear linked to parvovirus B19, influenza, CMV and Epstein-Barr virus. A further reported finding was that TCR beta sequences accurately predicted the HLA-A and HLA-B alleles for most subjects in the first cohort. Correlated functional status among segregating V segments might be attributable to linkage disequilibrium, but an unknown experimental factor could not be ruled out. In an earlier analysis of more than 450 of the donors, most TCR beta V segments were observed in productive rearrangements about 90% or about 30% of the time, broadly matching IMGT annotations. The 87-base-pair reads could not distinguish some IMGT-functional V segments, including TRBV6-2 and TRBV6-3, so those segments were excluded. Compared with equally common non-associated chains, HLA-associated TCR beta chains in a later analysis were more clonally expanded and had lower generation probabilities. Presence/absence analyses assumed roughly uniform sequencing depth across donors, an assumption that may not hold. A group of highly shared sequence variants was considered likely to be a technical artifact of the sequencing pipeline.

The cohort was made up of hundreds of healthy bone marrow donors. At the time of sampling, every cohort member was nominally healthy, though immune exposures that went unrecorded were likely present. The donor was CMV seronegative and belonged to the group of several hundred seronegative cohort members. A peripheral blood sample was collected from each donor, and TCR beta sequencing was performed on peripheral blood mononuclear cells. The Qiagen DNeasy Blood Extraction Kit was used to extract genomic DNA from the blood cell samples. The method was the immunoSEQ multiplex PCR assay. A mixture of 60 forward primers for TCR Vbeta segments and 13 reverse primers for TCR Jbeta segments was used in the multiplex PCR. Amplification of the CDR3 region of rearranged TCR beta genes was performed with a multiplex PCR assay on genomic DNA. The amplified TCR beta libraries were sequenced on the Illumina HiSeq System as 87-base-pair reads. In the original analysis: A later analysis counted some 74 million unique TCR beta chains across the 650 to 800 repertoires, and some 11 million of these chains were shared by at least two donors. Raw reads were error-corrected and collapsed into unique sequences with a nearest-neighbor algorithm that merged closely related sequences to remove PCR and sequencing errors. V, D and J gene segments were assigned by aligning CDR3 sequences to IMGT reference sequences. For a sequence to be retained, at least a six-nucleotide match to both a V gene segment and a J gene segment was required. Rearrangements were called productive when the CDR3 lacked stop codons and stayed in frame with V and J; all others were non-productive. Following IMGT convention, CDR3 was defined as the stretch from the second conserved V-encoded cysteine up to the conserved J-encoded phenylalanine. In an earlier analysis of approximately 590 of the donors, sequences lacking an unambiguous match to a single V gene segment were excluded. An earlier analysis of 450 to 650 of the donors called V segments functional above 56.7% productive rearrangements and segregating when the between-donor standard deviation exceeded 5%. A statistical classification framework was built for diagnosing cytomegalovirus status from the catalog of TCR beta chain sequences. In a later analysis, V and J genes were assigned by comparing TCR nucleotide sequences against IMGT/GENE-DB human TR gene sequences. Using the TCRdist pipeline, a later analysis assigned CDR3 sequences along with most-parsimonious VDJ recombination scenarios. In a later analysis, each TCR beta chain was defined by its CDR3 amino acid sequence together with its V-gene family, and reads lacking a unique V-gene family were excluded. To address suspected cross-contamination and a sequencing artifact, a later analysis removed over 500 highly shared, low-generation-probability nucleotide sequences. In a later analysis, a clonal expansion index was calculated for each public chain from normalized within-repertoire ranks of inferred template counts. A later analysis computed generation probabilities with a VDJ recombination model fitted to out-of-frame rearrangements, and checked the results against IGoR. In a later analysis, hypergeometric tests were used to score TCR-TCR, TCR-HLA and TCR-CMV co-occurrence, with a repertoire-size bias correction applied to TCR pairs. False discovery rates were estimated in a later analysis by permuting HLA or CMV assignments 20 times. A later analysis grouped co-occurring TCRs with DBSCAN, adding TCRdist sequence similarity when clustering within HLA-allele-positive subsets. Co-occurrence clustering excluded repertoires with fewer than 30,000 or more than 120,000 public chains, plus five with anomalous nucleotide sharing. In TCRdb, the immuneACCESS table is reduced to in-frame sequences with V and J assigned. These tables do not hold every clone; where another copy was compared, an unresolved V gene accounts for under half, and the others remain unexplained. V and J calls and clone size come straight from that table; D and trimming were deduced from the DNA. This sample gives about 150,000 clones in total; approximately 72% of them show up just once. Jointly, the top ten make up 1.3% to 1.5% of the sample.

Based on the germline V gene, the CDR1 and CDR2 sequences are MNHNS and SASEGT. The CDR3 starts with the cysteine, ends with the phenylalanine, and has 13 residues. Here the CDR3 DNA is all that survives: 39 bases in frame from base 1. About this clone: This clone's antigen is unknown. No quality values exist for individual bases; no much larger clone is one base distant.

This sequence was found in a young man in good health and CMV-seronegative. Sequenced input: PBMCs. The chain was built from TRBV6-1 and TRBJ2-5, with no reliable assignment of the D segment. TRBJ2-7 matches the DNA end more closely, so the J call is doubtful. The CDR3 corresponds to CASSEKSHYEQYF. Here is the DNA: TGTGCCAGCAGTGAAAAGTCCCATTACGAGCAGTACTTC.